A single sample gave rise to the 8 T cell receptor beta chains below, sequenced in a study of regulatory dendritic cells for organ transplantation. Here immunoSEQ multiplex PCR was the method, and the copy in TCRdb shows in-frame clones only, minus some. The sample lists over 25,000 clones; 80% to 85% were seen once. The material sequenced was naive CD4+ T cells from blood. Subset given: CD45RA+ naive T cells. The receptors come from a human donor in good health.

This clone was seen only a few times. The rearrangement links TRBV6-1 to TRBJ2-5, with TRBD2 as a possible D gene (6 bases). From germline, CDR1 is MNHNS and CDR2 SASEGT. There are 14 residues in the CDR3. Trimming cost V 7 bases and J 1 base, with 13 bases left between them. CDR3 DNA: TGTGCCAGCACTGGCGGAGGGGCCCAAGAGACCCAGTACTTC. This sequence encodes CASTGGGAQETQYF.

This rearrangement joins TRBV5-4 to TRBJ2-2, with no clear D. Germline assignment: CDR1 SGHNT and CDR2 YYREEE (reference sequence). The CDR3 runs 13 residues. V was pared by 3 bases and J by 7 bases, with 10 bases between. The CDR3 DNA reads as TGTGCCAGCAGCTCCCCCGGTAACGGGGAGCTGTTTTTT. Protein product: CASSSPGNGELFF.

V usage is TRBV2 and J usage is TRBJ2-5; D is possibly TRBD1 (5 bases). The CDR3 is 13 amino acids. Trimming took 5 bases from V and 4 from J, leaving 11 bases between them. Germline V gene data show CDR1 as SNHLY and CDR2 as FYNNEI. The CDR3 reads CASSLEGVETQYF. The CDR3 region has the DNA TGTGCCAGCAGTTTAGAAGGGGTAGAGACCCAGTACTTC. The full variable domain, completed using reference TRBV2 and TRBJ2-5, is EPEVTQTPSHQVTQMGQEVILRCVPISNHLYFYWYRQILGQKVEFLVSFYNNEISEKSEIFDDQFSVERPDGSNFTLKIRSTKLEDSAMYFCASSLEGVETQYFGPGTRLLVL.

The V and J genes are TRBV25-1 and TRBJ1-5, with 9 bases lining up with TRBD1. V gave up 4 bases and J gave up 2 bases; unmatched junction bases: 3. Germline V gene lookup returns CDR1 MGHDK and CDR2 SYGVNS. The CDR3 length is 15 residues. Here the CDR3 DNA reads TGTGCCAGCAGTGGAACAGGGGGCGGCAATCAGCCCCAGCATTTT. It specifies CASSGTGGGNQPQHF.

The genes are TRBV18 and TRBJ2-2; 7 bases are shared with TRBD1. Germline CDR1 and CDR2: KGHSH and LQKENI. This CDR3 is 18 amino acids long. The J segment lost 2 bases and the V segment lost 4 bases, leaving 13 bases of the junction unmatched. The CDR3 reads CASSQNYRGNINTGELFF. The CDR3 DNA reads as TGTGCCAGCTCACAAAATTACAGGGGAAACATAAACACCGGGGAGCTGTTTTTT.

The chain carries TRBV11-2 and TRBJ2-2; 10 nucleotides align to TRBD1. Unmatched junction bases numbered 4, after V lost 5 bases and J lost 4 bases. Per germline, CDR1 SGHAT and CDR2 FQNNGV. The CDR3 runs 15 residues. Written as DNA, the CDR3 is TGTGCCAGCAGCCTTCGGACAGGGGGCACCGGGGAGCTGTTTTTT. It specifies CASSLRTGGTGELFF.

The CDR3 is CASSGGLAGNEQFF. CDR3 bases: TGTGCCAGCAGCGGGGGACTAGCGGGCAATGAGCAGTTCTTC. The rearrangement uses TRBV7-8 and TRBJ2-1, with TRBD2 matching 12 bases. The CDR3 covers 14 residues. J was trimmed by 6 bases and V by 5 bases; bases with no gene match: 2. The germline CDR1 and CDR2 sequences are SGHVS and FQNEAQ.

The J gene is TRBJ2-2, the V gene TRBV6-6; TRBD2 aligns across 9 bases. CDR1 is MNHNY, CDR2 SVGAGI, per germline (reference sequence). With 3 bases clipped from V and 4 bases from J, the junction kept 3 bases outside the gene matches. This CDR3 region has 15 residues. CDR3 amino acids: CASSYTRGGTGELFF. In DNA, the CDR3 is TGTGCCAGCAGTTATACGCGGGGGGGCACCGGGGAGCTGTTTTTT.